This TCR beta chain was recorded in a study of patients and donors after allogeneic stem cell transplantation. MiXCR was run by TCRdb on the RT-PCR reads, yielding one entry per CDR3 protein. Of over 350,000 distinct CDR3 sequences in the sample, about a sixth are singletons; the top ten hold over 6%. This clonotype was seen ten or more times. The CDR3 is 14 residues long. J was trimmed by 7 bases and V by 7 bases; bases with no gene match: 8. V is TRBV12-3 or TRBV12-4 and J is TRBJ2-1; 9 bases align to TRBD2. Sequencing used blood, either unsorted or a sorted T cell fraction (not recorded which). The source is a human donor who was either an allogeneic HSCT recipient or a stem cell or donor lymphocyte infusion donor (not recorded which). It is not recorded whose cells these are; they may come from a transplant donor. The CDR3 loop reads CASNIGTSQNEQFF. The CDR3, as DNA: TGTGCCAGCAACATAGGGACTAGCCAAAATGAGCAGTTCTTC.